This TCR beta chain was obtained from a study of read filtering for tumor transcriptome and immune sequencing (TCRdb year 2020). Regarding the research as a whole: Of the patients in the cohort, under 20 were male and over twelve were female, and their mean age was around 66 years, with a range of about 45 to 85. After DNase treatment, whole-transcriptome libraries were prepared using the TruSeq RNA Access Library Prep Kit. TCR-region mapped reads per sample ranged from about 4.05 to 10.27 million with IR-seq versus only about 75 to 1273 with RNA-seq. Using the same bone marrow samples, the study ran both targeted immune repertoire sequencing and bulk whole-transcriptome sequencing and then compared the TCR repertoires from each method. One main goal was a read-filtering strategy for immune repertoire data, in particular deciding whether clonotypes backed by only one read should be removed. By revised international staging, roughly 8 patients were R-ISS I, 16 were R-ISS II and about seven were R-ISS III.

This clonotype was seen at least ten times. What antigen it recognizes has not been identified. No quality values exist for individual bases; no much larger clone is one base distant. Bone marrow was sampled from every patient at the time of active disease. Bone marrow mononuclear cells were isolated by Ficoll-Hypaque density gradient centrifugation. CD138-negative cells were obtained by negative selection after labeling with CD138 magnetic microbeads on a MACS separator, removing myeloma plasma cells. The purity of the isolated cells was checked by flow cytometry with CD138 antibodies on an Attune NxT. Total RNA was extracted using TRIzol reagent and was quantified on a NanoDrop spectrophotometer. For each patient, paired RNA-seq and IR-seq were run on the CD138-negative bone marrow sample from that patient. Findings and caveats that apply to the study as a whole: In IR-seq, single-read clonotypes were approximately 82% of clonotypes but about 3.5% of total reads; in RNA-seq they were approximately 73% of clonotypes and 35% to 45% of reads. Rather than purified T cells, the sorted CD138-negative fraction was a mixed bone marrow immune population. The correlation between IR-seq and RNA-seq shared clonotype proportions was increased by removal of single-read clonotypes. Compared with RNA-seq, IR-seq captured clonotypes at much greater depth and more reliably, and a smaller IR-seq throughput was enough to identify most of the shared clonotypes.

TCR libraries were built from 400 ng RNA with the Immunoverse kit, using molecular barcoded adaptors covering alpha/delta and beta/gamma chains. The same RNA used for transcriptome sequencing was used for TCR library preparation. TCR libraries were sequenced on an Illumina HiSeq 4000 with 2 x 150 cycles. The authors processed their data as follows. With MiXCR, TCR reads were aligned to human V, D, J and C references and assembled into CDR3 clonotypes, with quality filtering and error correction included. The tcR package in R was used to analyze clonotype counts and gene usage diversity. Raw mapping reads were checked after the RNA-seq reads had been mapped by STAR aligner version 2.5.3a onto the human GRCh37 genome. IR-seq fastq files were randomly downsampled with Seqtk 1.3 to test the effect of sequencing depth on detected clonotypes. The public reads were reprocessed in TCRdb via fastp at Q25 and MiXCR, keeping in-frame beta chains. Rows are combined by CDR3 protein, so each entry shows the most common genes and DNA. TCRdb assigned the V and J calls; the authors' analysis was not used. This sample comprises 85,000 to 100,000 distinct CDR3 sequences, 20% to 25% of them detected only once. The leading ten clones occupy around 10% of the sample.

The sequencing input was a population of CD138-negative cells sorted from bone marrow. In light of the paper, this sample's cell subset or site label describes: bone marrow mononuclear cells depleted of CD138+ plasma/myeloma cells by negative magnetic selection. This TCR was sampled from a donor at least 40 years old with multiple myeloma.

Here the CDR3 is given as CASSQSRGRSDTQYF. The base sequence is TGTGCCAGCAGTCAAAGTAGAGGGAGGTCAGATACGCAGTATTTT. The chain is encoded by TRBV6-5 joined to TRBJ2-3; the D region possibly corresponds to TRBD2 (6 bases align). V loses 5 bases of germline sequence and J loses 4 bases, and the interval between the two ends is 16 bases. The CDR3 measures 15 amino acids from cysteine to phenylalanine. Here the CDR3 DNA is all that survives: 45 bases in frame from base 1. CDR1 and CDR2, looked up from the germline V gene, are MNHEY and SVGAGI.